The clone carrying this T cell receptor beta chain came up a few times. Its cognate antigen is unknown. This may be a read error: a much more frequent sequence differs by one nucleotide. This sample was included in a study of T cells in Graves' hyperthyroidism and ophthalmopathy. Patients were aged 18 to 65, had disease duration under 2 months, and had newly diagnosed hyperthyroidism. The V gene's germline CDR1 is MNHEY and CDR2 SMNVEV (reference sequence). The CDR3 extends over 15 amino acids. Notes on the study in general: A median 6.5 months before onset, the model predicted ophthalmopathy. Most expanded thyroid clonotypes above 0.001 recurred in blood.

The investigators amplified TCR beta CDR3 regions from RNA transcripts. A first-round RT-PCR of the TCR CDR3 used the HTBI primer set. One entry per CDR3 protein, called by TCRdb with MiXCR from the multiplex PCR reads. Seen here are about 290,000 distinct CDR3 sequences, about 14% observed once, and the top ten hold approximately 8.6%. The sequence was collected from a woman aged 25-40 years with Graves' hyperthyroidism that later progressed to Graves' ophthalmopathy. Sequencing was performed on blood. The V gene is TRBV27, the J gene TRBJ1-1; D perhaps matches TRBD1 (6 bases). The CDR3 region has the DNA TGTGCCGGCAGTTTATCTCAGGGGTGGAACACTGAAGCTTTCTTT. This gives the protein CAGSLSQGWNTEAFF.